Presented here are 28 T cell receptor beta chains from one specimen sequenced in a study of blood T cells in healthy people across ages. The use of a sample-barcoded 5' primer and a J-beta primer mix characterized a second PCR of about 7 to 12 cycles. TCRdb called the 5' RACE reads again in MiXCR, with one record for every CDR3 protein. The sample shows about 1.4 million distinct CDR3 sequences, approximately 60% of them seen only once. Material: blood. Receptors were obtained from a man aged 18-30 years in good health.

This sequence joins TRBV27 and TRBJ2-7; possibly TRBD1 for D (5 bases). CDR3 length: 18 residues. V lost 3 bases and J lost 5, with 26 bases in between. The germline CDR1 and CDR2 sequences are MNHEY and SMNVEV (reference sequence). CDR3 DNA sequence: TGTGCCAGCAGTTTTTTGGGGCGGCCAGGTACCCTAAGCCACGAGCAGTACTTC. This codes for CASSFLGRPGTLSHEQYF.

CDR3 nucleotides: TGTGCCAGCAGCCAGGCCTACTACGAGCAGTACTTC. It yields the protein CASSQAYYEQYF. This chain links TRBV14 with TRBJ2-7; D is unclear. Trimming shortened V by 3 bases and J by 3 bases, and 6 bases separated the two germline ends. This CDR3 is built from 12 residues. Germline V gene lookup returns CDR1 SGHDN and CDR2 FVKESK.

The chain has TRBV7-9 and TRBJ2-5; D is undetermined. The CDR3 extends over 13 amino acids. From germline, CDR1 is SEHNR and CDR2 FQNEAQ (reference sequence). Trimming stripped 4 bases from V and 2 bases from J, with 8 bases between. In DNA, the CDR3 is TGTGCCAGCAGCTACAGTGAACAAGAGACCCAGTACTTC. Protein: CASSYSEQETQYF. Using reference TRBV7-9 and TRBJ2-5 for the parts outside the CDR3, the full variable domain is DTGVSQNPRHKITKRGQNVTFRCDPISEHNRLYWYRQTLGQGPEFLTYFQNEAQLEKSRLLSDRFSAERPKGSFSTLEIQRTEQGDSAMYLCASSYSEQETQYFGPGTRLLVL.

This rearrangement joins TRBV3-1 to TRBJ2-3; 9 bases are a match to TRBD1. There are 16 residues in the CDR3. Looked up from germline, CDR1 is LGHDT and CDR2 is YNNKEL (reference sequence). The ends lost 2 bases at V and 2 bases at J; junction bases unmatched: 5. The CDR3 nucleotides are TGTGCCAGCAGCCAAAGGACAGGGGATACCACAGATACGCAGTATTTT. Residues: CASSQRTGDTTDTQYF.

This clonotype was counted a single time. The chain employs TRBV20-1 and TRBJ1-1; D gene unclear. V lost 3 bases and J lost 1, with 6 bases in between. Germline CDR1 DFQATT, CDR2 SNEGSKA (reference sequence). This CDR3 contains 12 residues. CDR3 sequence reads: CSASIRNTEAFF. The CDR3 region has the DNA TGCAGTGCTAGTATCCGGAACACTGAAGCTTTCTTT.

The V and J genes are TRBV6-2 or TRBV6-3 and TRBJ2-1, with a tentative D call TRBD2 (5 bases). The germline V and J ends were trimmed by 5 bases and 10 bases, with 9 bases remaining between them. The length of the CDR3 is 11 residues. Germline V gene data show CDR1 as MNHEY and CDR2 as SVGEGT. This CDR3 reads CASSHRLEQFF. CDR3 DNA: TGTGCCAGCAGTCACAGACTAGAGCAGTTCTTC.

The chain employs TRBV29-1 and TRBJ2-2; D gene uncertain. In germline, CDR1 is SQVTM, CDR2 ANQGSEA. This CDR3 region has 14 residues. The V gene lost 7 bases and the J gene lost 1 base, with 13 bases spanning the gap. Here the CDR3 DNA reads TGCAGCGCCATGTCGGCAGGGAACACCGGGGAGCTGTTTTTT. This codes for CSAMSAGNTGELFF.

This clonotype was seen only once. The chain joins TRBV11-3 to TRBJ2-4; D is ambiguous. Looked up from germline, CDR1 is SGHNT and CDR2 is YENEEA. The V gene lost 1 base and the J gene lost 7 bases, with 8 bases spanning the gap. The CDR3 is 13 amino acids. CDR3 sequence (DNA): TGTGCCAGCAGCTTAGGGGCCAGCAACATTCAGTACTTC. This codes for CASSLGASNIQYF.

This clonotype was picked up one time. The gene calls are TRBV20-1 and TRBJ1-5; no clear D gene. The CDR3 loop spans 14 amino acids. Germline V gene data show CDR1 as DFQATT and CDR2 as SNEGSKA (reference sequence). The chain's CDR3 is CSGNVGSSNQPQHF. CDR3 sequence (DNA): TGCAGCGGTAATGTGGGGTCAAGCAATCAGCCCCAGCATTTT.

The rearrangement joins TRBV6-6 to TRBJ2-5, with 14 bases matching TRBD2. The CDR3 covers 16 residues. The germline V gene encodes CDR1 MNHNY and CDR2 SVGAGI (reference sequence). After removal of 4 bases from V and 5 bases from J, the junction contained 6 bases not matched to a gene. CDR3 protein: CASSSGTSGSWETQYF. CDR3 in DNA: TGTGCCAGCAGTTCCGGGACTAGCGGGAGCTGGGAGACCCAGTACTTC.

As DNA, the CDR3 is TGTGCCAGCCTACTAGCGGGGGGTGATACGCAGTATTTT. It is translated as CASLLAGGDTQYF. The V and J genes are TRBV3-1 and TRBJ2-3; 12 bases agree with TRBD2. Trimming took 8 bases from V and 6 from J; bases not matched to a gene: 3. Germline V gene data show CDR1 as LGHDT and CDR2 as YNNKEL (reference sequence). This CDR3 is built from 13 residues.

In this sample, this clonotype turned up a few times. The V and J genes are TRBV11-2 and TRBJ2-4, with 7 bases identical to TRBD1. After removal of 1 base from V and 13 bases from J, the junction contained 7 bases not matched to a gene. This CDR3 is 13 amino acids long. CDR1 SGHAT and CDR2 FQNNGV come from the germline V gene. The CDR3: CASSLAWQGEQYF. For the CDR3, the DNA is TGTGCCAGCAGCTTAGCATGGCAGGGGGAGCAGTACTTC.

The J gene is TRBJ2-7, the V gene TRBV6-5, with D tentatively TRBD1 (5 bases). Trimming removed 0 bases at V and 3 bases at J, with 12 bases between. From germline, CDR1 is MNHEY and CDR2 SVGAGI. CDR3 size: 15 residues. The CDR3 DNA reads TGTGCCAGCAGTTACTCGTACGACCAGGGCTACGAGCAGTACTTC. It specifies CASSYSYDQGYEQYF.

The gene calls are TRBV6-6 and TRBJ2-1; D might be TRBD1 or TRBD2, each matching 5 bases. This CDR3 comprises 14 residues. CDR1 and CDR2 (germline): MNHNY, SVGAGI (reference sequence). The germline V and J ends were trimmed by 0 bases and 5 bases, with 8 bases remaining between them. The CDR3 loop reads CASSYSGPHNEQFF. DNA for the CDR3: TGTGCCAGCAGTTACTCGGGACCACACAATGAGCAGTTCTTC.

Details on this clonotype: A read error may be the cause here, since a much bigger clone is one base away. The chain employs TRBV6-6 and TRBJ2-1; no clear D. The germline V gene encodes CDR1 MNHNY and CDR2 SVGAGI (reference sequence). This CDR3 has 11 residues. V was clipped by 6 bases and J by 7 bases, with 7 bases between them. In DNA form, the CDR3 reads TGTGCCAGCAGGTATGGGAATGAGCAGTTCTTC. Protein sequence: CASRYGNEQFF.

The chain joins TRBV6-5 to TRBJ2-1; perhaps TRBD2 as D (6 bases). The CDR3 sequence is 13 residues long. The V gene's germline CDR1 is MNHEY and CDR2 SVGAGI. The V gene lost 5 bases and the J gene lost 5 bases, with 10 bases spanning the gap. The CDR3 loop reads CASSTGTDNEQFF. CDR3 DNA sequence: TGTGCCAGCAGTACCGGGACTGACAATGAGCAGTTCTTC.

The chain combines TRBV20-1 with TRBJ1-2; D call uncertain. There are 13 residues in the CDR3. Germline V gene data show CDR1 as DFQATT and CDR2 as SNEGSKA (reference sequence). Trimming removed 1 base at V and 8 bases at J, with 14 bases between. CDR3 amino acids: CSARGNPSRGYTF. CDR3 in DNA: TGCAGTGCTAGAGGCAACCCCTCGAGGGGCTACACCTTC.

The rearrangement joins TRBV7-2 to TRBJ1-6; D call uncertain. Trimming cost V 5 bases and J 0 bases, with 8 bases left between them. Germline V CDR1 and CDR2: SGHTA, FQGNSA. This CDR3 has 15 amino acids. The CDR3 protein is CASSRRSSYNSPLHF. The CDR3 nucleotides read TGTGCCAGCAGCCGGCGCAGCTCCTATAATTCACCCCTCCACTTT.

The chain recombines TRBV3-1 with TRBJ2-1; D not certain. The J call may be in error: the DNA end matches TRBJ2-7 better. Germline assignment: CDR1 LGHDT and CDR2 YNNKEL (reference sequence). This CDR3 spans 16 amino acids. The CDR3 here is CASSPMAVSSYNEQYF. The CDR3 DNA sequence: TGTGCCAGCAGTCCAATGGCCGTAAGCTCCTACAATGAGCAGTACTTC.

This clonotype is a singleton in its sample. This chain links TRBV27 with TRBJ2-7; D perhaps matches TRBD2 (6 bases). Trimming stripped 3 bases from V and 3 bases from J, with 15 bases between. This CDR3 comprises 15 residues. Per the germline V gene, CDR1 is MNHEY and CDR2 is SMNVEV (reference sequence). Here the CDR3 reads CASSLKWRGYYEQYF. In DNA form, the CDR3 reads TGTGCCAGCAGTTTGAAATGGCGGGGATACTACGAGCAGTACTTC.

V gene TRBV20-1 combines with J gene TRBJ2-7, with TRBD2 identical over 11 bases. In germline, CDR1 is DFQATT, CDR2 SNEGSKA (reference sequence). The CDR3 sequence is 13 residues long. The V and J ends lost 4 bases and 5 bases, in that order; junction bases with no gene match: 4. The CDR3 reads CSATLAGGHEQYF. DNA for the CDR3: TGCAGTGCTACCCTAGCGGGAGGCCACGAGCAGTACTTC.

This sequence joins TRBV6-4 and TRBJ2-7; D may correspond to TRBD1 or TRBD2 (5 bases each). The CDR3 has 14 amino acids. Trimming removed 6 bases from V and 2 bases from J, with 14 bases in between. Germline CDR1 reads MRHNA; CDR2 reads SNTAGT. The CDR3 nucleotides are TGTGCCAGCAGCGAGACCGGGACCCCCTACGAGCAGTACTTC. It yields the protein CASSETGTPYEQYF.

The chain employs TRBV18 and TRBJ2-7; TRBD1 matches at 7 bases. The CDR3 runs 15 residues. Germline V lookup: CDR1 KGHSH, CDR2 LQKENI. Unmatched junction bases numbered 8, after V lost 4 bases and J lost 2 bases. The CDR3 DNA is TGTGCCAGCTCACTTGGGACAGAATCACCCTACGAGCAGTACTTC. This sequence encodes CASSLGTESPYEQYF.

The V gene is TRBV6-6, the J gene TRBJ2-5, with a tentative D call TRBD1 (5 bases). Germline CDR1 and CDR2: MNHNY and SVGAGI (reference sequence). The CDR3 has 17 residues. The V gene lost 0 bases and the J gene lost 3 bases, with 17 bases spanning the gap. The CDR3 spells CASSYSGLTLGEETQYF. The CDR3 region has the DNA TGTGCCAGCAGTTACTCAGGGCTAACCCTAGGGGAAGAGACCCAGTACTTC.

This clonotype has just one count. V is TRBV5-1 and J is TRBJ1-2, with D possibly being TRBD1 (5 bases). This CDR3 has 14 amino acids. Germline values: CDR1 SGHRS, CDR2 YFSETQ. Trimming took 0 bases from V and 5 from J, leaving 11 bases between them. The CDR3 region has the DNA TGCGCCAGCAGCTTGGTGCGGGACCCGTATGGCTACACCTTC. Translated, it gives CASSLVRDPYGYTF.

This chain uses TRBV4-1 with TRBJ2-2; D might be TRBD1 (5 bases). Germline V gene data show CDR1 as MGHRA and CDR2 as YSYEKL. The CDR3 spans 14 residues. The germline V and J ends were trimmed by 1 base and 6 bases, with 9 bases remaining between them. Here the CDR3 DNA reads TGCGCCAGCAGCCAAGTTAAAGGGGCCGGGGAGCTGTTTTTT. Residues: CASSQVKGAGELFF.

The table lists this clonotype with a few counts. The chain uses TRBV25-1 and TRBJ2-7; D ambiguous. The length of the CDR3 is 15 residues. Germline assignment: CDR1 MGHDK and CDR2 SYGVNS. Trimming took 6 bases from V and 4 from J, leaving 19 bases between them. The CDR3 is CASSHLRYSLYEQYF. CDR3 bases: TGTGCCAGCAGCCACCTTCGGTACAGCCTTTACGAGCAGTACTTC.

The rearrangement links TRBV7-9 to TRBJ2-1, with D possibly called TRBD1 or TRBD2 (6 bases each). Germline-derived CDR1 and CDR2 are SEHNR and FQNEAQ (reference sequence). Trimming left V 5 bases short and J 4 bases short, with 18 bases between. The CDR3 is made up of 16 amino acids. This CDR3 is CASSPREGGSYNEQFF. Written as DNA, the CDR3 is TGTGCCAGCAGCCCCCGAGAGGGGGGCTCTTACAATGAGCAGTTCTTC.